The 26 T cell receptor beta chains given below trace back to one sample, sequenced in a study of preoperative IRX-2 immunotherapy in early breast cancer. Produced via immunoSEQ multiplex PCR; TCRdb's table is partial and in-frame only. The repertoire holds about 2,500 clones, with about 75% as singletons. Noted treatment: preoperative locoregional IRX-2 cytokine immunotherapy. Sample: tumor tissue, taken before IRX-2 immunotherapy. Source of these receptors: a human donor with breast cancer.

By sample fraction, this clone is large (0.1 to 1%). This chain connects TRBV11-3 to TRBJ2-5; the D gene is possibly TRBD2 (5 bases). The V end was cut by 5 bases, the J end by 4 bases, with 14 bases between. Germline assignment: CDR1 SGHNT and CDR2 YENEEA. This CDR3 is 14 amino acids long. CDR3 amino acids: CASSRFFRGETQYF. For the CDR3, the DNA is TGTGCCAGCAGCCGATTCTTTCGGGGAGAGACCCAGTACTTC.

This chain links TRBV29-1 with TRBJ2-7, with D possibly being TRBD1 (5 bases). Trimming left V 1 base short and J 4 bases short, with 8 bases between. Germline lookup yields CDR1 SQVTM and CDR2 ANQGSEA. This CDR3 comprises 12 residues. CDR3 region: CSVEGREYEQYF. The DNA of the CDR3 is TGCAGCGTTGAAGGCAGGGAATACGAGCAGTACTTC.

The chain has TRBV6-8 and TRBJ2-1; 8 bases fit TRBD2. With V trimmed by 2 bases and J by 6 bases, 3 bases remained unmatched. Germline CDR1 MNHGY, CDR2 SAAAGT. This CDR3 contains 14 residues. CDR3 nucleotide sequence: TGTGCCAGCAGTTACAGCGGGAGAGGCAATGAGCAGTTCTTC. This codes for CASSYSGRGNEQFF.

Written as DNA, the CDR3 is TGTGCCACCGGACATAGCAATCAGCCCCAGCATTTT. Its translation: CATGHSNQPQHF. The V gene is TRBV6-8, the J gene TRBJ1-5; D possibly corresponds to TRBD1 (5 bases). CDR3 length: 12 residues. V gave up 10 bases and J gave up 0 bases, with 7 bases separating them. The V gene's germline CDR1 is MNHGY and CDR2 SAAAGT.

This clone was detected once. The V gene is TRBV7-5, the J gene TRBJ1-1; the table assigns TRBD1, which was not confirmed against the DNA. TRBV7-5 is a pseudogene locus. The length of the CDR3 is 17 residues. CDR3 sequence reads: CASSSPQTGTGGTEAFF. The CDR3, as DNA: TGTGCCAGCAGCTCCCCCCAAACCGGGACAGGGGGCACTGAAGCTTTCTTT.

This chain uses TRBV6-8 with TRBJ2-2; either TRBD1 or TRBD2 may supply D (5 bases each). Germline-derived CDR1 and CDR2 are MNHGY and SAAAGT. With 5 bases removed from V and 5 bases from J, the gap between germline ends came to 18 bases. CDR3 size: 16 residues. The CDR3 coding sequence is TGTGCCAGCAGTCGCCTTCCCGGGGCACAGACCGGGGAGCTGTTTTTT. This sequence encodes CASSRLPGAQTGELFF.

The rearrangement links TRBV10-2 to TRBJ1-2, with D possibly being TRBD1 (6 bases). Germline loops: CDR1 WSHSY, CDR2 SAAADI. The V end was cut by 3 bases, the J end by 8 bases, with 19 bases between. This CDR3 comprises 15 residues. DNA of the CDR3: TGCGCCAGCAGTGAAAACAGGGTGGAGGCCCGGGGCTACACCTTC. Protein sequence: CASSENRVEARGYTF.

The gene calls are TRBV7-7 and TRBJ2-3, with 7 nucleotides matching TRBD1. The CDR3 spans 15 residues. CDR1 and CDR2 (germline): SSHAT, FNYEAQ (reference sequence). V lost 5 bases, J lost 3 bases, and 8 bases stayed unmatched. The CDR3 sequence is CASSKWTGSTDTQYF. The CDR3 DNA sequence: TGTGCCAGCAGCAAATGGACAGGCTCAACAGATACGCAGTATTTT. The entire variable domain, with the rest obtained from reference TRBV7-7 and TRBJ2-3, is as follows: GAGVSQSPRYKVTKRGQDVTLRCDPISSHATLYWYQQALGQGPEFLTYFNYEAQPDKSGLPSDRFSAERPEGSISTLTIQRTEQRDSAMYRCASSKWTGSTDTQYFGPGTRLTVL.

The sample holds a few counts of this clone. The gene calls are TRBV6-8 and TRBJ1-2; 8 bases fit TRBD1. The CDR3 contains 16 residues. The germline V gene has CDR1 MNHGY and CDR2 SAAAGT. The ends lost 6 bases at V and 0 bases at J; junction bases unmatched: 9. Written as DNA, the CDR3 is TGTGCCAGCAGGGCGGACAGGGCCGCTGCTAACTATGGCTACACCTTC. Its protein is CASRADRAAANYGYTF.

The chain employs TRBV10-2 and TRBJ2-3, with TRBD1 as a possible D gene (6 bases). The germline CDR1 and CDR2 sequences are WSHSY and SAAADI. The CDR3 spans 16 residues. V was cut by 3 bases and J by 4 bases, with 17 bases left in between. The CDR3 loop is CASSDKHRVGADTQYF. CDR3 DNA: TGCGCCAGCAGTGATAAGCACAGGGTGGGGGCAGATACGCAGTATTTT.

The V call is TRBV11-3, the J call TRBJ1-2; TRBD1 matches 7 bases. Germline CDR1 SGHNT, CDR2 YENEEA. This CDR3 is 17 amino acids long. The trim removed 5 bases at V and 2 bases at J, leaving 14 bases unmatched. The CDR3 coding sequence is TGTGCCAGCAGCCTCCGGGACAGACCTTTTGCCAACTATGGCTACACCTTC. Amino acid sequence: CASSLRDRPFANYGYTF.

This clone appeared once. The V call is TRBV30, the J call TRBJ1-2; D may be TRBD1 (5 bases). Trimming shortened V by 0 bases and J by 2 bases, and 7 bases separated the two germline ends. Germline loops: CDR1 GTSNPN, CDR2 SVGIG (reference sequence). This CDR3 contains 13 residues. CDR3 in amino acids: CAWSVRGNYGYTF. The CDR3 DNA sequence: TGTGCCTGGAGTGTACGGGGGAACTATGGCTACACCTTC.

For the CDR3, the DNA is TGTGCCAGTAGTCTCAGCCTGGACAGAATCAGCTCTAATCAGCCCCAGCATTTT. Amino acids: CASSLSLDRISSNQPQHF. The chain carries TRBV19 and TRBJ1-5; a weak D match, TRBD1 (6 bases). The CDR3 is made up of 18 amino acids. V gave up 5 bases and J gave up 4 bases, with 24 bases separating them. The V gene's germline CDR1 is LNHDA and CDR2 SQIVND (reference sequence). The variable domain in full, completed from reference TRBV19 and TRBJ1-5, reads DGGITQSPKYLFRKEGQNVTLSCEQNLNHDAMYWYRQDPGQGLRLIYYSQIVNDFQKGDIAEGYSVSREKKESFPLTVTSAQKNPTAFYLCASSLSLDRISSNQPQHFGDGTRLSIL.

The chain is built from TRBV11-3 and TRBJ2-1, with TRBD2 matching 9 bases. V lost 4 bases and J lost 0; bases outside the gene matches: 4. Per germline, CDR1 SGHNT and CDR2 YENEEA. CDR3 length: 16 amino acids. CDR3 protein: CASSWKREASYNEQFF. In DNA form, the CDR3 reads TGTGCCAGCAGCTGGAAGCGGGAGGCCTCCTACAATGAGCAGTTCTTC.

V and J are TRBV5-1 and TRBJ1-4, with a tentative D call TRBD1 (5 bases). V was shortened by 0 bases and J by 5 bases, with 8 bases between the two germline ends. The CDR3 has 14 residues. CDR1 and CDR2 (germline): SGHRS, YFSETQ. As DNA, the CDR3 is TGCGCCAGCAGCTTGGACAGGCCGAATGAAAAACTGTTTTTT. Its protein product is CASSLDRPNEKLFF.

CDR3 protein: CSVVGQGRAEQYF. The DNA for the CDR3 is TGCAGCGTTGTAGGACAGGGGAGGGCCGAGCAGTACTTC. The chain carries TRBV29-1 and TRBJ2-7; TRBD1 agrees at 9 bases. CDR1 and CDR2 (germline): SQVTM, ANQGSEA. The CDR3 is made up of 13 amino acids. V shed 4 bases, J shed 6 bases, and the junction held 7 bases outside the gene matches.

This rearrangement joins TRBV11-3 to TRBJ2-7; weak D call: TRBD2 (5 bases). V lost 2 bases and J lost 5, with 13 bases in between. Germline CDR1 is SGHNT and CDR2 is YENEEA. The CDR3 sequence is 14 residues long. CDR3 amino acids: CASSLRRPRDEQYF. In DNA form, the CDR3 reads TGTGCCAGCAGCTTACGGAGGCCTAGGGACGAGCAGTACTTC.

This chain links TRBV6-8 with TRBJ1-2; 9 bases are a match to TRBD1. This CDR3 comprises 15 residues. Germline-derived CDR1 and CDR2 are MNHGY and SAAAGT. Trimming took 2 bases from V and 4 from J; bases not matched to a gene: 5. The CDR3 loop reads CASSYPQGAAYGYTF. The CDR3 region has the DNA TGTGCCAGCAGTTACCCACAGGGGGCCGCCTATGGCTACACCTTC.

J is TRBJ1-1 and V is TRBV6-4; D is unresolved. The CDR3 is 12 residues long. V was trimmed by 3 bases and J by 3 bases, leaving 5 bases between them. The germline V gene has CDR1 MRHNA and CDR2 SNTAGT. The CDR3 nucleotides read TGTGCCAGCAGTGAAAGGTACACTGAAGCTTTCTTT. The encoded protein is CASSERYTEAFF.

This chain connects TRBV29-1 to TRBJ2-7; 9 bases match TRBD1. Germline values: CDR1 SQVTM, CDR2 ANQGSEA. The CDR3 is 13 amino acids. Losses at the gene ends were 6 bases for V and 2 bases for J; bases not matched to a gene: 5. The CDR3 region has the DNA TGCAGCGTCCGGGACAGGGTAACCTACGAGCAGTACTTC. Protein sequence: CSVRDRVTYEQYF.

The chain couples TRBV6-8 to TRBJ1-2; the D gene is possibly TRBD1 (5 bases). The CDR3 sequence is 17 residues long. V lost 0 bases and J lost 0, with 14 bases in between. Germline-derived CDR1 and CDR2 are MNHGY and SAAAGT. The CDR3 bases are TGTGCCAGCAGTTACTCGACAAAACGGGGACCTAACTATGGCTACACCTTC. Its protein is CASSYSTKRGPNYGYTF.

The chain joins TRBV30 to TRBJ1-4; a weak D match, TRBD1 (6 bases). Germline values: CDR1 GTSNPN, CDR2 SVGIG (reference sequence). CDR3 length: 15 residues. Trimming took 0 bases from V and 10 from J, leaving 18 bases between them. The CDR3 sequence is CAWSVTGQVVGKLFF. CDR3 nucleotides: TGTGCCTGGAGTGTAACAGGGCAAGTAGTCGGAAAACTGTTTTTT.

For the CDR3, the DNA is TGTGCCAGCACCGACAGGGGCTCCCCTCGGGACGAGCAGTACTTC. This encodes CASTDRGSPRDEQYF. The chain has TRBV6-8 and TRBJ2-7; 8 bases fit TRBD1. The CDR3 is 15 residues long. Trimming at V came to 7 bases and at J to 5 bases, leaving 13 bases not matched to a gene. Germline V gene lookup returns CDR1 MNHGY and CDR2 SAAAGT.

This clone was counted a single time. This chain uses TRBV5-1 with TRBJ2-2; TRBD2 aligns across 10 bases. This CDR3 spans 18 amino acids. J gave up 6 bases and V 0 bases, and 11 bases lay outside the gene matches. Germline lookup yields CDR1 SGHRS and CDR2 YFSETQ. The DNA for the CDR3 is TGCGCCAGCAGCTTGGTTGTAGCGGGGGGACATAGCGCCGGGGAGCTGTTTTTT. It is translated as CASSLVVAGGHSAGELFF. The full variable domain, completed using reference TRBV5-1 and TRBJ2-2, is KAGVTQTPRYLIKTRGQQVTLSCSPISGHRSVSWYQQTPGQGLQFLFEYFSETQRNKGNFPGRFSGRQFSNSRSEMNVSTLELGDSALYLCASSLVVAGGHSAGELFFGEGSRLTVL.

V and J are TRBV19 and TRBJ2-5, with a weak D call TRBD1 (6 bases). V was trimmed by 7 bases and J by 3 bases, leaving 15 bases between them. Per the germline V gene, CDR1 is LNHDA and CDR2 is SQIVND (reference sequence). The CDR3 extends over 14 amino acids. In DNA, the CDR3 is TGTGCCAGTAACAGGGCGGCTGAGGAAGAGACCCAGTACTTC. It specifies CASNRAAEEETQYF.

V and J are TRBV19 and TRBJ2-3, with 13 bases lining up with TRBD2. The junction had 6 bases not matched to a gene; V was cut back by 5 bases and J by 4 bases. CDR3 length equals 16 residues. From germline, CDR1 is LNHDA and CDR2 SQIVND (reference sequence). CDR3 amino acids: CASSAQLAGGADTQYF. The DNA of the CDR3 is TGTGCCAGTAGTGCCCAACTAGCGGGGGGGGCAGATACGCAGTATTTT.